The 5 T cell receptor beta chains below all came from one sample that was sequenced in a study of human T cells and chemical hapten exposure. From the RACE reads, TCRdb called clonotypes with MiXCR, one entry per CDR3 protein. Of about 160,000 distinct CDR3 sequences detected, roughly 26% appear once; the ten largest clones hold 2.1%. Time point denoted: patch test 3, about 24 weeks after DPC sensitization. Described treatment: therapeutic diphenylcyclopropenone sensitization with weekly scalp DPC. Specimen: whole blood, collected in connection with sensitization to the hapten diphenylcyclopropenone (DPC). The source of these receptors is a woman aged 18-30 years with alopecia areata. Some clones in this sample may be carry-over from other donors' samples.

This clonotype was counted between two and nine times. V and J are TRBV29-1 and TRBJ2-2; either TRBD1 or TRBD2 may supply D (6 bases each). From germline, CDR1 is SQVTM and CDR2 ANQGSEA. This CDR3 is built from 13 residues. Trimming shortened V by 4 bases and J by 3 bases, and 9 bases separated the two germline ends. CDR3 in DNA: TGCAGCGTTGTAGGGGGGCACACCGGGGAGCTGTTTTTT. Translating it yields CSVVGGHTGELFF.

The chain has TRBV7-2 and TRBJ2-7; the D gene could be TRBD1 or TRBD2 (6 bases each). In germline, CDR1 is SGHTA, CDR2 FQGNSA. With 5 bases removed from V and 5 bases from J, the gap between germline ends came to 16 bases. There are 14 residues in the CDR3. This CDR3 is CASSPSGGRNEQYF. CDR3 coding DNA: TGTGCCAGCAGCCCCTCCGGGGGCAGAAACGAGCAGTACTTC.

This clonotype was observed a handful of times. The J gene is TRBJ1-1, the V gene TRBV5-1; D unclear. Germline V CDR1 and CDR2: SGHRS, YFSETQ. The CDR3 runs to 13 residues. Between the trimmed V and J ends, which lost 3 bases and 3 bases, there was a span of 9 bases. The CDR3 spells CASSSKRDTEAFF. CDR3 nucleotide sequence: TGCGCCAGCAGCTCGAAGAGGGACACTGAAGCTTTCTTT.

This chain connects TRBV11-3 to TRBJ2-2; weak D call: TRBD1 (5 bases). Looked up from germline, CDR1 is SGHNT and CDR2 is YENEEA. V lost 11 bases, J lost 0 bases, and 13 bases lay in between. CDR3 length: 14 amino acids. The CDR3 sequence is CAEQVGPNTGELFF. CDR3 coding DNA: TGTGCCGAGCAGGTGGGGCCGAACACCGGGGAGCTGTTTTTT.

The chain couples TRBV29-1 to TRBJ1-2; D call uncertain. Per the germline V gene, CDR1 is SQVTM and CDR2 is ANQGSEA. The germline V and J ends were trimmed by 3 bases and 4 bases, with 12 bases remaining between them. The CDR3 is made up of 13 amino acids. This chain's CDR3 is CSVEGRAGYGYTF. CDR3 nucleotide sequence: TGCAGCGTTGAGGGCCGGGCCGGCTATGGCTACACCTTC.